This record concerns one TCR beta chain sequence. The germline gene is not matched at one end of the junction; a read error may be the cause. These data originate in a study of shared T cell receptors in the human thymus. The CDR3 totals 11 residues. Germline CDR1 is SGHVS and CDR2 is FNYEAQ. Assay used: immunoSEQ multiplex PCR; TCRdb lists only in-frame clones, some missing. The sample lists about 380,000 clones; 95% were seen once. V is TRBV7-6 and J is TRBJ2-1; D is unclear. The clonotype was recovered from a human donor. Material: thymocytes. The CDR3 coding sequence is TGTGCCAGCAGCTCCTACTATGAGCAGTTCTTC. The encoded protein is CASSSYYEQFF.